This T cell receptor beta chain originates from a study of blood T cell repertoires in COVID-19. For the study at large: Specimens from acute and convalescent COVID-19 originated in the United States, Italy and Spain. PBMCs, B-cell-depleted T cells, or T cells provided the cDNA or gDNA that made up the material.

In the original workflow: Reference gene primer amplification yielded estimated nucleated cell counts. Libraries were prepared by immunoSEQ multiplex PCR; TCRdb keeps only in-frame clonotypes and omits some of them. From that table come the V and J calls and clone size; the DNA was used to work out D and trimming. This table holds some 180,000 clones, around 83% found once. Sample: peripheral blood. This TCR was sampled from a woman in her 70s who had recovered from COVID-19.

CDR3 nucleotide sequence: TGTGCCAGCAGCCAAACCCCCGGGGGGACCGGGGAGCTGTTTTTT. Its translation: CASSQTPGGTGELFF. The chain links TRBV3-1 (or the pseudogene TRBV3-2) to TRBJ2-2; 7 bases map to TRBD2. Looked up from germline, CDR1 is LGHDT and CDR2 is YNNKEL (reference sequence). Trimming took 2 bases from V and 5 from J; bases not matched to a gene: 5. This CDR3 region has 15 residues.